These 14 T cell receptor beta chains originate from one sample sequenced in a study of early T cells in non-severe SARS-CoV-2 infection. TCRdb reprocessed the 5' RACE reads with MiXCR, giving one entry per CDR3 protein. The sample holds roughly 28,000 distinct CDR3 sequences, about 4% seen once. Sequencing was performed on whole blood. These receptors came from an adult who was a healthcare worker with PCR-confirmed SARS-CoV-2 infection or an uninfected control (not recorded which).

This clonotype has at least ten counts. The chain carries TRBV20-1 and TRBJ1-5, with 8 bases fitting TRBD1. The CDR3 consists of 14 residues. The V segment lost 6 bases and the J segment 4 bases; nucleotides outside the gene matches: 8. The germline gives CDR1 DFQATT, CDR2 SNEGSKA (reference sequence). The CDR3: CSAIAGQGNQPQHF. The CDR3 DNA reads as TGCAGTGCCATCGCCGGACAGGGAAATCAGCCCCAGCATTTT.

V and J are TRBV27 and TRBJ2-7, with 11 bases that match TRBD2. Germline loops: CDR1 MNHEY, CDR2 SMNVEV (reference sequence). This CDR3 spans 17 amino acids. V dropped 11 bases and J dropped 4; count of bases not matched to a gene: 19. The CDR3 coding sequence is TGTGCCGGCAACACCAAAGGGTCCGGGACTAGCGGATACGAGCAGTACTTC. Residues: CAGNTKGSGTSGYEQYF.

This clonotype was observed many times. The chain employs TRBV12-3 or TRBV12-4 and TRBJ2-2; D gene unclear. V was trimmed by 3 bases and J by 2 bases, leaving 7 bases between them. The CDR3 runs to 14 residues. The CDR3 bases are TGTGCCAGCAGTTTCGGCACTAACACCGGGGAGCTGTTTTTT. Translation gives CASSFGTNTGELFF.

This clonotype was counted many times. The gene calls are TRBV5-6 and TRBJ2-7; 8 positions match TRBD1. CDR1 and CDR2 (germline): SGHDT, YYEEEE. V gave up 5 bases and J gave up 7 bases; unmatched junction bases: 11. The CDR3 runs to 14 residues. In DNA, the CDR3 is TGTGCCAGCAGTCCCGGGACAGGATGGCGGGAGCAGTACTTC. Residues: CASSPGTGWREQYF.

This clonotype was seen at least ten times. The chain links TRBV5-1 to TRBJ1-1, with D perhaps matching TRBD1 (6 bases). Trimming pared 0 bases from V and 6 bases from J, leaving 18 bases between. This CDR3 comprises 16 residues. CDR1 and CDR2 from the germline V gene are SGHRS and YFSETQ. The CDR3, as DNA: TGCGCCAGCAGCTTGGAAGTCGCCGGCAGGGGACCTGAAGCTTTCTTT. Translated: CASSLEVAGRGPEAFF. Using reference TRBV5-1 and TRBJ1-1 for the parts outside the CDR3, the full variable domain is KAGVTQTPRYLIKTRGQQVTLSCSPISGHRSVSWYQQTPGQGLQFLFEYFSETQRNKGNFPGRFSGRQFSNSRSEMNVSTLELGDSALYLCASSLEVAGRGPEAFFGQGTRLTVV.

This chain joins TRBV5-6 and TRBJ1-5; D is undetermined. The CDR3 is 12 amino acids. V gave up 1 base and J gave up 6 bases, with 5 bases separating them. Germline CDR1 reads SGHDT; CDR2 reads YYEEEE. The CDR3 sequence is CASSLNSQPQHF. The CDR3 region has the DNA TGTGCCAGCAGCTTGAATTCTCAGCCCCAGCATTTT.

This clonotype was seen a handful of times. CDR3 in amino acids: CARKGPGQGSGYTF. Written as DNA, the CDR3 is TGTGCCAGAAAAGGACCGGGACAGGGCTCTGGCTACACCTTC. V and J are TRBV9 and TRBJ1-2, with TRBD1 identical over 9 bases. J gave up 7 bases and V 8 bases, and 12 bases lay outside the gene matches. The CDR3 has 14 residues. Germline assignment: CDR1 SGDLS and CDR2 YYNGEE.

This clonotype was found a few times. This rearrangement joins TRBV2 to TRBJ2-5, with D unresolved. The CDR3 loop spans 13 amino acids. Germline values: CDR1 SNHLY, CDR2 FYNNEI. V was shortened by 2 bases and J by 2 bases, with 6 bases between the two germline ends. For the CDR3, the DNA is TGTGCCAGCAGTGAAAACAATCAAGAGACCCAGTACTTC. Its translation is CASSENNQETQYF.

This clonotype was seen many times. The J gene is TRBJ2-3, the V gene TRBV6-6, with TRBD1 as a possible D gene (6 bases). This CDR3 has 16 residues. Trimming left V 6 bases short and J 2 bases short, with 18 bases between. Per germline, CDR1 MNHNY and CDR2 SVGAGI (reference sequence). CDR3 in amino acids: CASSPADRINTDTQYF. CDR3 DNA: TGTGCCAGCAGCCCCGCGGACAGAATAAACACAGATACGCAGTATTTT.

The CDR3, as DNA: TGTGCCAGCGGCATCAGAAAGCGGGGAGTCACAGATACGCAGTATTTT. As protein: CASGIRKRGVTDTQYF. The chain couples TRBV21-1 to TRBJ2-3; the table's D call, TRBD2, has no DNA check behind it. TRBV21-1 represents a pseudogene. The CDR3 extends over 16 amino acids.

This clonotype was recorded many times. The chain employs TRBV5-1 and TRBJ2-1, with 7 bases identical to TRBD1. Germline-derived CDR1 and CDR2 are SGHRS and YFSETQ. The CDR3 is made up of 13 amino acids. The trim removed 2 bases at V and 9 bases at J, leaving 5 bases unmatched. The CDR3 reads CASSFRGGGEQFF. The CDR3 coding sequence is TGCGCCAGCAGCTTTAGAGGGGGCGGTGAGCAGTTCTTC.

This clonotype was counted many times. The chain links TRBV5-1 to TRBJ2-7; 10 bases agree with TRBD1. This CDR3 is built from 15 residues. The J segment lost 7 bases and the V segment lost 4 bases, leaving 11 bases of the junction unmatched. Germline CDR1 reads SGHRS; CDR2 reads YFSETQ. CDR3 in amino acids: CASSGTGTGVLEQYF. The CDR3 DNA is TGCGCCAGCAGCGGAACCGGGACAGGGGTGTTGGAGCAGTACTTC.

This clonotype is medium-sized in the sample. The gene calls are TRBV18 and TRBJ1-1; TRBD1 might be the D (6 bases). Germline V gene lookup returns CDR1 KGHSH and CDR2 LQKENI. This CDR3 is 12 amino acids long. The V end lost 6 bases, the J end lost 7 bases, and 12 bases lay between the germline ends. CDR3: CASSLQGREAFF. The CDR3, as DNA: TGTGCCAGCTCGCTACAGGGTCGTGAAGCTTTCTTT.

The chain employs TRBV19 and TRBJ2-7; 9 bases map to TRBD2. V was pared by 6 bases and J by 4 bases, with 10 bases of the junction left unmatched. There are 15 residues in the CDR3. The germline V gene has CDR1 LNHDA and CDR2 SQIVND (reference sequence). The DNA for the CDR3 is TGTGCCAGTAGGTTAAGCGGGAGGAGGCGGTACGAGCAGTACTTC. Residues: CASRLSGRRRYEQYF. Filled out from reference TRBV19 and TRBJ2-7, the complete variable domain reads DGGITQSPKYLFRKEGQNVTLSCEQNLNHDAMYWYRQDPGQGLRLIYYSQIVNDFQKGDIAEGYSVSREKKESFPLTVTSAQKNPTAFYLCASRLSGRRRYEQYFGPGTRLTVT.